One and the same sample provided the 29 T cell receptor beta chains below, sequenced in a study of T cells after yellow fever vaccination. A single record per CDR3 protein comes from TCRdb applying MiXCR to the 5' RACE reads. The table records under 350,000 distinct CDR3 sequences, over 3.5% of them present only once. The sample was PBMCs, taken 5 days after the yellow fever booster vaccination. The receptors come from a young man who received the YFV17D yellow fever vaccine.

With regard to this clonotype: It may be a read error: a sequence one base away is much more abundant. This chain uses TRBV6-2 or TRBV6-3 with TRBJ1-1; D unclear. Germline V gene sequence: CDR1 MNHEY, CDR2 SVGEGT. V shed 2 bases and J shed 1 base, with 5 bases lying between them. CDR3 length equals 13 residues. Here the CDR3 reads CASSYMENTEAFF. The DNA of the CDR3 is TGTGCCAGCAGTTACATGGAGAACACTGAAGCTTTCTTT.

The V and J genes are TRBV4-1 and TRBJ2-1, with no clear D. CDR3 length: 14 residues. Trimming stripped 2 bases from V and 7 bases from J, with 12 bases between. The germline gives CDR1 MGHRA, CDR2 YSYEKL. The CDR3 loop reads CASSQPTRSNEQFF. The CDR3 nucleotides are TGCGCCAGCAGCCAACCGACGCGGTCGAATGAGCAGTTCTTC.

This clonotype was seen a handful of times. V and J are TRBV6-5 and TRBJ2-6; unclear D gene. The CDR3 loop spans 19 amino acids. Trimming took off 4 bases at V and 0 bases at J, with 19 bases between the two ends. Germline V gene data show CDR1 as MNHEY and CDR2 as SVGAGI. The CDR3 DNA follows: TGTGCCAGCAGTTTCGTTTGGGGTCTACAACCCTCTGGGGCCAACGTCCTGACTTTC. Translating gives CASSFVWGLQPSGANVLTF.

This clonotype occurred many times. V gene TRBV7-2 combines with J gene TRBJ2-2, with D possibly matching TRBD1 (6 bases). V shed 1 base and J shed 4 bases, with 13 bases lying between them. This CDR3 region has 16 residues. From germline, CDR1 is SGHTA and CDR2 FQGNSA. The CDR3 DNA reads as TGTGCCAGCAGCTTAGGCCAGGGGTCCTTCACCGGGGAGCTGTTTTTT. It translates to CASSLGQGSFTGELFF. Variable domain in full (rest from reference TRBV7-2 and TRBJ2-2): GAGVSQSPSNKVTEKGKDVELRCDPISGHTALYWYRQSLGQGLEFLIYFQGNSAPDKSGLPSDRFSAERTGGSVSTLTIQRTQQEDSAVYLCASSLGQGSFTGELFFGEGSRLTVL.

V gene TRBV12-3 or TRBV12-4 combines with J gene TRBJ2-3; TRBD1 aligns across 8 bases. This CDR3 is built from 16 residues. V was pared by 3 bases and J by 4 bases, with 9 bases of the junction left unmatched. The CDR3 loop is CASSFVTGGVADTQYF. CDR3 DNA: TGTGCCAGCAGTTTCGTTACAGGGGGAGTTGCAGATACGCAGTATTTT.

V and J are TRBV7-2 and TRBJ2-3; D is possibly TRBD2 (6 bases). This CDR3 region has 14 residues. The germline V gene has CDR1 SGHTA and CDR2 FQGNSA. V was shortened by 6 bases and J by 4 bases, with 14 bases between the two germline ends. CDR3 amino acids: CASRWAGEADTQYF. DNA of the CDR3: TGTGCCAGCAGGTGGGCCGGGGAGGCAGATACGCAGTATTTT.

This clonotype has a handful of counts. This rearrangement joins TRBV10-3 to TRBJ1-2; possibly TRBD1 for D (6 bases). Germline V gene sequence: CDR1 ENHRY, CDR2 SYGVKD. V dropped 6 bases and J dropped 2 bases, with 13 bases sitting between them. There are 14 residues in the CDR3. Written as DNA, the CDR3 is TGTGCCATCAGGGGGGCAGGGATCAACTATGGCTACACCTTC. As protein: CAIRGAGINYGYTF.

In this sample, this clonotype turned up many times. The chain joins TRBV5-1 to TRBJ2-1, with 7 bases aligning to TRBD2. V trimming: 0 bases; J trimming: 0 bases; junction bases outside the gene matches: 9. CDR1 SGHRS and CDR2 YFSETQ come from the germline V gene. The CDR3 length is 18 residues. Here the CDR3 DNA reads TGCGCCAGCAGCTTGGCCCGAAGGGGCGGGGGCTCCTACAATGAGCAGTTCTTC. Its translation is CASSLARRGGGSYNEQFF.

The chain is built from TRBV9 and TRBJ2-5; no firm D call. The ends were cut back, 0 bases at V and 3 bases at J, with 12 bases in the middle. CDR3 size: 15 residues. CDR1 is SGDLS and CDR2 is YYNGEE in the germline V gene. The CDR3 sequence: CASSVEGRRKETQYF. The CDR3 bases are TGTGCCAGCAGCGTAGAAGGCAGGCGGAAAGAGACCCAGTACTTC.

This chain uses TRBV9 with TRBJ2-1; the D gene is possibly TRBD2 (6 bases). CDR1 SGDLS and CDR2 YYNGEE come from the germline V gene. V dropped 3 bases and J dropped 11 bases, with 15 bases sitting between them. The CDR3 is 13 amino acids. For the CDR3, the DNA is TGTGCCAGCAGCGGGGGGGACTTTCTCAAGCAGTTCTTC. Translation: CASSGGDFLKQFF.

The chain uses TRBV20-1 and TRBJ2-1; 9 bases agree with TRBD2. This CDR3 comprises 13 residues. V was clipped by 5 bases and J by 4 bases; unmatched bases: 3. Germline-derived CDR1 and CDR2 are DFQATT and SNEGSKA (reference sequence). The CDR3 nucleotides read TGCAGTGCTGAGACTAGCGGATACAATGAGCAGTTCTTC. It specifies CSAETSGYNEQFF.

This clonotype has more than one count but fewer than ten. V usage is TRBV19 and J usage is TRBJ2-2; D call uncertain. CDR1 is LNHDA, CDR2 SQIVND, per germline (reference sequence). There are 16 residues in the CDR3. V dropped 7 bases and J dropped 3 bases, with 18 bases sitting between them. The CDR3 DNA reads as TGTGCCAGTATTCCCCCTCGAGACGATTACACCGGGGAGCTGTTTTTT. Its protein is CASIPPRDDYTGELFF.

The genes are TRBV20-1 and TRBJ1-2; D is unresolved. The germline V gene has CDR1 DFQATT and CDR2 SNEGSKA (reference sequence). CDR3 length: 10 amino acids. V gave up 3 bases and J gave up 7 bases, with 6 bases separating them. CDR3 nucleotides: TGCAGTGCTAGGGGAGTTGGCTACACCTTC. It yields the protein CSARGVGYTF.

This clonotype was found many times. The V and J genes are TRBV12-3 or TRBV12-4 and TRBJ1-4; D gene uncertain. The CDR3 loop spans 15 amino acids. The V gene lost 5 bases and the J gene lost 0 bases, with 10 bases spanning the gap. CDR3 in amino acids: CASSPPGTTNEKLFF. CDR3 nucleotide sequence: TGTGCCAGCAGTCCCCCAGGAACAACTAATGAAAAACTGTTTTTT.

The chain couples TRBV7-9 to TRBJ1-4; the D is unclear. In germline, CDR1 is SEHNR, CDR2 FQNEAQ (reference sequence). Trimming removed 5 bases at V and 7 bases at J, with 8 bases between. The CDR3 runs 12 residues. CDR3 nucleotide sequence: TGTGCCAGCAGCAAGATGAGTGAAAAACTGTTTTTT. Its protein product is CASSKMSEKLFF.

The V call is TRBV19, the J call TRBJ1-5; no definite D call. This CDR3 is 13 amino acids long. V was shortened by 7 bases and J by 6 bases, with 13 bases between the two germline ends. Germline CDR1 is LNHDA and CDR2 is SQIVND (reference sequence). The CDR3 here is CASTRGVGQPQHF. Written as DNA, the CDR3 is TGTGCCAGTACGCGGGGAGTGGGTCAGCCCCAGCATTTT.

J is TRBJ1-5 and V is TRBV27, with a weak D call TRBD1 (6 bases). The CDR3 runs 12 residues. With 5 bases removed from V and 7 bases from J, the gap between germline ends came to 9 bases. Per the germline V gene, CDR1 is MNHEY and CDR2 is SMNVEV (reference sequence). The CDR3 DNA reads as TGTGCCAGCAGTCACCAGGGGCAGCCCCAGCATTTT. It translates to CASSHQGQPQHF.

The chain combines TRBV18 with TRBJ2-7; TRBD1 aligns across 11 bases. The J segment lost 6 bases and the V segment lost 3 bases, leaving 1 base of the junction unmatched. This CDR3 comprises 13 residues. Germline loops: CDR1 KGHSH, CDR2 LQKENI. CDR3: CASSPDRGPEQYV. CDR3 DNA: TGTGCCAGCTCACCGGACAGGGGGCCCGAGCAGTACGTC.

This clonotype was detected ten times or more. The chain joins TRBV7-6 to TRBJ2-3; 12 bases agree with TRBD2. Germline values: CDR1 SGHVS, CDR2 FNYEAQ. The CDR3 consists of 16 residues. Trimming removed 8 bases from V and 2 bases from J; junction bases left unmatched: 8. CDR3 bases: TGTGCCAGCGCTTGGGCTAGCGGGGGGGTCACAGATACGCAGTATTTT. It is translated as CASAWASGGVTDTQYF.

The rearrangement uses TRBV5-1 and TRBJ2-5; 8 positions match TRBD1. Trimming removed 3 bases from V and 5 bases from J; junction bases left unmatched: 6. The CDR3 has 14 residues. Germline V gene lookup returns CDR1 SGHRS and CDR2 YFSETQ. CDR3 sequence: CASSWGQVGETQYF. The CDR3 DNA reads as TGCGCCAGCAGCTGGGGACAGGTCGGCGAGACCCAGTACTTC.

The chain has TRBV18 and TRBJ1-5; D is perhaps TRBD1 (6 bases). V gave up 3 bases and J gave up 3 bases, with 12 bases separating them. The length of the CDR3 is 15 residues. Germline V gives CDR1 KGHSH, CDR2 LQKENI. In nucleotides, the CDR3 is TGTGCCAGCTCACCCGAAGGGGGGAACAATCAGCCCCAGCATTTT. Amino acid sequence: CASSPEGGNNQPQHF.

The chain carries TRBV6-1 and TRBJ2-2; TRBD1 is a possible D gene (6 bases). This CDR3 spans 16 amino acids. V was trimmed by 4 bases and J by 6 bases, leaving 18 bases between them. Germline loops: CDR1 MNHNS, CDR2 SASEGT. In DNA, the CDR3 is TGTGCCAGCAGTGTCCGACAGGTCCGGGCGGCCGGGGAGCTGTTTTTT. Translating gives CASSVRQVRAAGELFF.

This chain links TRBV25-1 with TRBJ1-4; 10 nucleotides agree with TRBD1. This CDR3 is 19 amino acids long. V shed 4 bases and J 5 bases; nucleotides not matched to a gene: 16. The germline gives CDR1 MGHDK, CDR2 SYGVNS. The CDR3 region has the DNA TGTGCCAGCAGTGGGAGACAGGGGGCACGGGGACAGGGCAATGAAAAACTGTTTTTT. Translated, it gives CASSGRQGARGQGNEKLFF.

The J gene is TRBJ1-2, the V gene TRBV9; D not certain. Germline V lookup: CDR1 SGDLS, CDR2 YYNGEE. The length of the CDR3 is 13 residues. The V end lost 2 bases, the J end lost 0 bases, and 5 bases lay between the germline ends. CDR3 bases: TGTGCCAGCAGCGTTGAGCCTAACTATGGCTACACCTTC. Translation gives CASSVEPNYGYTF.

In this sample, this clonotype turned up many times. V gene TRBV12-3 or TRBV12-4 combines with J gene TRBJ1-1; D is ambiguous. V was trimmed by 3 bases and J by 1 base, leaving 9 bases between them. The CDR3 consists of 14 residues. The CDR3 protein is CASSFGRGNTEAFF. CDR3 nucleotides: TGTGCCAGCAGTTTTGGTCGGGGGAACACTGAAGCTTTCTTT.

This clonotype was observed a few times. The chain links TRBV10-3 to TRBJ2-2; perhaps TRBD1 as D (6 bases). The CDR3 consists of 15 residues. Trimming pared 0 bases from V and 5 bases from J, leaving 10 bases between. Germline V gives CDR1 ENHRY, CDR2 SYGVKD. The DNA of the CDR3 is TGTGCCATCAGTGAGTCGATACAGGGTACCGGGGAGCTGTTTTTT. Translation gives CAISESIQGTGELFF.

This clonotype was observed at least ten times. The CDR3 DNA follows: TGCAGTGCTTCCGGGACATTCCTCGATCATGGGCAGTACTTC. It specifies CSASGTFLDHGQYF. This chain uses TRBV20-1 with TRBJ2-7, with D perhaps TRBD1 (6 bases). Trimming removed 5 bases from V and 9 bases from J, with 23 bases in between. Germline lookup yields CDR1 DFQATT and CDR2 SNEGSKA (reference sequence). This CDR3 spans 14 amino acids.

The chain combines TRBV5-1 with TRBJ2-7; 8 nucleotides match TRBD1. J lost 1 base, V lost 4 bases, and 13 bases had no gene match. The V gene's germline CDR1 is SGHRS and CDR2 YFSETQ. The CDR3 consists of 17 residues. In nucleotides, the CDR3 is TGCGCCAGCAGCCTACGACCGGGACAGGAGATTTCCTACGAGCAGTACTTC. Protein sequence: CASSLRPGQEISYEQYF. The full variable domain, rest sourced from reference TRBV5-1 and TRBJ2-7, is KAGVTQTPRYLIKTRGQQVTLSCSPISGHRSVSWYQQTPGQGLQFLFEYFSETQRNKGNFPGRFSGRQFSNSRSEMNVSTLELGDSALYLCASSLRPGQEISYEQYFGPGTRLTVT.

This clonotype occurred a few times. The V call is TRBV18, the J call TRBJ2-5, with 10 positions matching TRBD2. V dropped 3 bases and J dropped 1; count of bases not matched to a gene: 2. CDR1 is KGHSH and CDR2 is LQKENI in the germline V gene. The CDR3 totals 15 residues. In DNA, the CDR3 is TGTGCCAGCTCACCCACTAGCGGGGTCCAAGAGACCCAGTACTTC. Protein sequence: CASSPTSGVQETQYF.